Presented here are 30 T cell receptor beta chains from one specimen sequenced in a study of T cell responses to AZD1222 COVID-19 vaccine. TCRdb's copy holds only in-frame clones and misses some; the assay was immunoSEQ multiplex PCR. The profile shows around 100,000 clones, roughly 87% of them singletons. Sequenced material: peripheral blood, taken on day 0 of AZD1222 vaccination. The receptors here all came from an adult in good health.

The chain carries TRBV28 and TRBJ1-4; 7 bases match TRBD1. The germline gives CDR1 MDHEN, CDR2 SYDVKM. V lost 3 bases to trimming and J lost 4 bases; unmatched junction nucleotides: 2. The length of the CDR3 is 14 residues. The CDR3 region has the DNA TGTGCCAGCAGTTTGTCAGGGGGTAATGAAAAACTGTTTTTT. This translates into CASSLSGGNEKLFF.

The rearrangement links TRBV2 to TRBJ2-1; 7 nucleotides line up with TRBD2. The germline V gene has CDR1 SNHLY and CDR2 FYNNEI. V lost 4 bases, J lost 6 bases, and 12 bases stayed unmatched. CDR3 length equals 16 residues. Here the CDR3 reads CASSAVFGLGGNEQFF. For the CDR3, the DNA is TGTGCCAGCAGTGCAGTTTTTGGACTAGGAGGCAATGAGCAGTTCTTC.

This sequence joins TRBV10-2 and TRBJ2-7; no definite D call. There are 13 residues in the CDR3. The V end lost 6 bases, the J end lost 0 bases, and 9 bases lay between the germline ends. Germline values: CDR1 WSHSY, CDR2 SAAADI. DNA of the CDR3: TGCGCCAGCAGATACAGCGTCTCCTACGAGCAGTACTTC. It translates to CASRYSVSYEQYF.

The CDR3 DNA follows: TGCGCCAGCAGCGCGGTACAGGGGAACTATGGCTACACCTTC. It is translated as CASSAVQGNYGYTF. This chain uses TRBV5-1 with TRBJ1-2; 7 nucleotides line up with TRBD1. CDR3 length: 14 residues. V lost 4 bases and J lost 2; bases outside the gene matches: 5. The germline V gene has CDR1 SGHRS and CDR2 YFSETQ. Using reference TRBV5-1 and TRBJ1-2 for the parts outside the CDR3, the full variable domain is KAGVTQTPRYLIKTRGQQVTLSCSPISGHRSVSWYQQTPGQGLQFLFEYFSETQRNKGNFPGRFSGRQFSNSRSEMNVSTLELGDSALYLCASSAVQGNYGYTFGSGTRLTVV.

The chain joins TRBV18 to TRBJ2-6; 10 bases line up with TRBD1. The CDR3 consists of 17 residues. Germline lookup yields CDR1 KGHSH and CDR2 LQKENI. Germline trimming cut 1 base from V and 1 base from J; bases unmatched to any gene: 1. The CDR3 DNA is TGTGCCAGCTCACCACGGGACAGGGGATCTGGGGCCAACGTCCTGACTTTC. It is translated as CASSPRDRGSGANVLTF.

This chain links TRBV6-6 with TRBJ2-1, with 7 bases that match TRBD2. The junction had 26 bases not matched to a gene; V was cut back by 6 bases and J by 3 bases. Germline lookup yields CDR1 MNHNY and CDR2 SVGAGI (reference sequence). CDR3 length: 21 amino acids. The CDR3 is CASSTLRASSGGVLNYNEQFF. The DNA for the CDR3 is TGTGCCAGCAGCACCCTCCGTGCTAGTAGTGGGGGGGTCCTTAACTACAATGAGCAGTTCTTC.

This sequence joins TRBV7-2 and TRBJ2-1; weak D call: TRBD2 (5 bases). Germline loops: CDR1 SGHTA, CDR2 FQGNSA. This CDR3 contains 17 residues. The ends were cut back, 5 bases at V and 1 base at J, with 18 bases in the middle. The CDR3 DNA is TGTGCCAGCAGCGCCCGCTCGGCACTAGTATCCTACAATGAGCAGTTCTTC. Its translation: CASSARSALVSYNEQFF.

The chain links TRBV18 to TRBJ1-5, with TRBD1 as a possible D gene (5 bases). Trimming shortened V by 2 bases and J by 0 bases, and 14 bases separated the two germline ends. CDR1 is KGHSH, CDR2 LQKENI, per germline. This CDR3 has 17 residues. The CDR3 is CASSPSGPQVSNQPQHF. CDR3 coding DNA: TGTGCCAGCTCACCATCAGGGCCGCAGGTTAGCAATCAGCCCCAGCATTTT.

This clone showed up just once. The genes are TRBV18 and TRBJ1-5; D is perhaps TRBD1 (6 bases). Germline CDR1 KGHSH, CDR2 LQKENI. The CDR3 sequence is 16 residues long. V was shortened by 2 bases and J by 2 bases, with 13 bases between the two germline ends. The CDR3: CASSPSGGRGNQPQHF. The CDR3 nucleotides are TGTGCCAGCTCACCATCCGGGGGGCGAGGCAATCAGCCCCAGCATTTT.

This sequence joins TRBV7-9 and TRBJ1-2; 9 bases fit TRBD1. The CDR3 sequence is 13 residues long. In germline, CDR1 is SEHNR, CDR2 FQNEAQ (reference sequence). Trimming at V came to 4 bases and at J to 8 bases, leaving 5 bases not matched to a gene. In nucleotides, the CDR3 is TGTGCCAGCAGCTCTGGGACAGGGCACGGCTACACCTTC. This gives the protein CASSSGTGHGYTF.

The J gene is TRBJ1-2, the V gene TRBV11-2; D gene uncertain. V was shortened by 1 base and J by 8 bases, with 14 bases between the two germline ends. The length of the CDR3 is 14 residues. CDR1 is SGHAT, CDR2 FQNNGV, per germline. The CDR3 region has the DNA TGTGCCAGCAGCTTAGGGGTCCCCGGAGAAGGCTACACCTTC. This encodes CASSLGVPGEGYTF.

The chain links TRBV6-4 to TRBJ2-2; 13 bases match TRBD2. V lost 4 bases and J lost 1; bases outside the gene matches: 0. The CDR3 length is 16 residues. Per the germline V gene, CDR1 is MRHNA and CDR2 is SNTAGT. The chain's CDR3 is CASSGLAGGNTGELFF. The CDR3 DNA sequence: TGTGCCAGCAGTGGACTAGCGGGAGGGAACACCGGGGAGCTGTTTTTT.

The chain employs TRBV10-3 and TRBJ1-5, with 7 nucleotides matching TRBD1. The CDR3 is made up of 15 amino acids. The ends lost 7 bases at V and 3 bases at J; junction bases unmatched: 9. CDR1 and CDR2 (germline): ENHRY, SYGVKD. CDR3: CAIKGGGENNQPQHF. In nucleotides, the CDR3 is TGTGCCATCAAAGGAGGGGGCGAAAACAATCAGCCCCAGCATTTT.

The chain is built from TRBV4-1 and TRBJ2-3; no firm D call. The germline V gene encodes CDR1 MGHRA and CDR2 YSYEKL. Between the trimmed V and J ends, which lost 1 base and 5 bases, there was a span of 16 bases. This CDR3 is built from 16 residues. Written as DNA, the CDR3 is TGCGCCAGCAGCCAAGGAGTTGTGACAAGACGAGATACGCAGTATTTT. It yields the protein CASSQGVVTRRDTQYF.

This chain uses TRBV5-5 with TRBJ2-2; possible D gene TRBD2, 6 bases. Trimming removed 7 bases at V and 5 bases at J, with 12 bases between. The CDR3 totals 13 residues. The V gene's germline CDR1 is SGHKS and CDR2 YYEKEE (reference sequence). The CDR3 loop reads CASLAGSTGELFF. The CDR3 nucleotides read TGTGCCAGCCTGGCGGGAAGTACCGGGGAGCTGTTTTTT.

The gene calls are TRBV18 and TRBJ2-5, with D tentatively TRBD1 (7 bases). The CDR3 runs 15 residues. The germline V gene encodes CDR1 KGHSH and CDR2 LQKENI. Trimming stripped 3 bases from V and 5 bases from J, with 16 bases between. CDR3 sequence reads: CASSPPTGRLETQYF. CDR3 in DNA: TGTGCCAGCTCACCCCCGACAGGGAGGTTGGAGACCCAGTACTTC.

This sequence joins TRBV10-3 and TRBJ2-7, with 7 bases aligning to TRBD1. The CDR3 runs to 13 residues. Germline values: CDR1 ENHRY, CDR2 SYGVKD. Trimming cost V 6 bases and J 5 bases; bases outside gene matches: 7. The CDR3 nucleotides are TGTGCCATCAGCTCGGCCGGACAGGACGAGCAGTACTTC. It yields the protein CAISSAGQDEQYF.

This clone showed up just once. The genes are TRBV30 and TRBJ1-5; D unresolved. The germline V and J ends were trimmed by 0 bases and 2 bases, with 11 bases remaining between them. The CDR3 has 15 residues. Germline CDR1 is GTSNPN and CDR2 is SVGIG (reference sequence). CDR3 bases: TGTGCCTGGAGTGTGGCGGGGTTCGGCAATCAGCCCCAGCATTTT. Translation gives CAWSVAGFGNQPQHF.

The chain combines TRBV27 with TRBJ2-7; the D is unclear. Germline lookup yields CDR1 MNHEY and CDR2 SMNVEV (reference sequence). This CDR3 contains 13 residues. Trimming removed 5 bases from V and 3 bases from J, with 11 bases in between. CDR3 residues: CASSPSLGYEQYF. The CDR3 bases are TGTGCCAGCAGTCCCTCGCTAGGCTACGAGCAGTACTTC.

This chain joins TRBV7-9 and TRBJ2-2; D gene uncertain. Germline V gene lookup returns CDR1 SEHNR and CDR2 FQNEAQ (reference sequence). There are 15 residues in the CDR3. Trimming took off 5 bases at V and 4 bases at J, with 14 bases between the two ends. The CDR3 DNA follows: TGTGCCAGCAGCCCCTACACGAGAAGCACCGGGGAGCTGTTTTTT. Translating it yields CASSPYTRSTGELFF.

This chain joins TRBV27 and TRBJ1-2; no clear D. Looked up from germline, CDR1 is MNHEY and CDR2 is SMNVEV (reference sequence). V lost 1 base, J lost 0 bases, and 9 bases lay in between. The CDR3 runs to 15 residues. The CDR3 region has the DNA TGTGCCAGCAGTTTATTCTCTAGTGCTAACTATGGCTACACCTTC. This translates into CASSLFSSANYGYTF.

V gene TRBV3-1 (or the pseudogene TRBV3-2) combines with J gene TRBJ2-5; possibly TRBD1 for D (6 bases). Trimming shortened V by 4 bases and J by 0 bases, and 12 bases separated the two germline ends. Germline values: CDR1 LGHDT, CDR2 YNNKEL (reference sequence). CDR3 length: 15 amino acids. DNA of the CDR3: TGTGCCAGCAGCCTGAGGGGGAGATACCAAGAGACCCAGTACTTC. This codes for CASSLRGRYQETQYF.

This clone was observed a few times. The chain recombines TRBV3-1 (or the pseudogene TRBV3-2) with TRBJ2-5, with 10 bases matching TRBD2. Germline assignment: CDR1 LGHDT and CDR2 YNNKEL (reference sequence). J lost 2 bases, V lost 0 bases, and 9 bases had no gene match. The CDR3 loop spans 18 amino acids. The CDR3 DNA sequence: TGTGCCAGCAGCCAAGATTTAGGACTAGCGGAGAGGCAAGAGACCCAGTACTTC. Translation gives CASSQDLGLAERQETQYF.

The chain links TRBV5-4 to TRBJ2-3; TRBD1 matches at 7 bases. J gave up 3 bases and V 1 base, and 5 bases lay outside the gene matches. Germline loops: CDR1 SGHNT, CDR2 YYREEE (reference sequence). The CDR3 has 15 residues. CDR3 in DNA: TGTGCCAGCAGCTTGAGGACAGGAAAAACAGATACGCAGTATTTT. Amino acid sequence: CASSLRTGKTDTQYF.

The chain carries TRBV28 and TRBJ2-2, with D perhaps given as TRBD1 or TRBD2 (5 bases each). This CDR3 comprises 16 residues. Trimming removed 3 bases at V and 7 bases at J, with 18 bases between. In germline, CDR1 is MDHEN, CDR2 SYDVKM. In DNA form, the CDR3 reads TGTGCCAGCAGTTTCTCCGGGACGGTACCCAGCGGGGAGCTGTTTTTT. Translated, it gives CASSFSGTVPSGELFF.

The chain combines TRBV10-1 with TRBJ2-7; 8 bases align to TRBD1. CDR1 is WNHNN, CDR2 SYGVQD, per germline (reference sequence). V was clipped by 3 bases and J by 6 bases; unmatched bases: 13. There are 16 residues in the CDR3. The CDR3 coding sequence is TGCGCCAGCAGTGAAACCCCTTCTGGACAGGGTGCCGAGCAGTACTTC. This encodes CASSETPSGQGAEQYF.

This chain uses TRBV3-1 (or the pseudogene TRBV3-2) with TRBJ2-2; 9 positions agree with TRBD2. CDR1 and CDR2 (germline): LGHDT, YNNKEL (reference sequence). The CDR3 spans 17 residues. Trimming at V came to 4 bases and at J to 7 bases, leaving 13 bases not matched to a gene. CDR3 protein: CASSRRIGTSFGGELFF. CDR3 nucleotide sequence: TGTGCCAGCAGCCGACGTATCGGGACTAGCTTTGGCGGGGAGCTGTTTTTT.

The chain links TRBV2 to TRBJ2-7, with D possibly being TRBD2 (6 bases). From germline, CDR1 is SNHLY and CDR2 FYNNEI. Between the trimmed V and J ends, which lost 6 bases and 0 bases, there was a span of 15 bases. The CDR3 spans 15 residues. CDR3 nucleotides: TGTGCCAGCAGAATCCTTAGCGGTAGCTCCTACGAGCAGTACTTC. Translation: CASRILSGSSYEQYF.

This clone was found once. The rearrangement uses TRBV5-1 and TRBJ1-5; TRBD1 matches 9 bases. Germline CDR1 reads SGHRS; CDR2 reads YFSETQ. The length of the CDR3 is 14 residues. Unmatched junction bases numbered 0, after V lost 0 bases and J lost 5 bases. CDR3 nucleotide sequence: TGCGCCAGCAGCTTGGGACAGGGGGATCAGCCCCAGCATTTT. This sequence encodes CASSLGQGDQPQHF.

The rearrangement links TRBV28 to TRBJ2-6; D is perhaps TRBD2 (6 bases). Deletions cut 7 bases from V and 0 bases from J, with 19 bases between. Germline V gene sequence: CDR1 MDHEN, CDR2 SYDVKM. CDR3 length equals 18 residues. The CDR3 region is CASKRPGLAGSGANVLTF. CDR3 coding DNA: TGTGCCAGCAAACGACCGGGACTTGCCGGCTCTGGGGCCAACGTCCTGACTTTC.